Shown below are 17 T cell receptor beta chains from a single sample sequenced in a study of T cells in Graves' hyperthyroidism and ophthalmopathy. Template material for amplifying TCR beta CDR3 regions consisted of RNA transcripts. When the TCR CDR3 underwent first-round RT-PCR, the HTBI primer set was used. TCRdb itself ran the multiplex PCR reads through MiXCR, one entry per CDR3 protein. The repertoire holds a few hundred thousand distinct CDR3 sequences, with 15% to 17% as singletons. Sequenced: blood. The receptors derive from a woman in her thirties with Graves' hyperthyroidism.

The rearrangement joins TRBV20-1 to TRBJ1-4; unclear D gene. The CDR3 is 11 residues long. The V and J ends lost 6 bases and 8 bases respectively, with 10 bases between them. From germline, CDR1 is DFQATT and CDR2 SNEGSKA (reference sequence). In nucleotides, the CDR3 is TGCAGTGCCTACCGGGTCGAAAAACTGTTTTTT. Its translation: CSAYRVEKLFF.

This clonotype came up a few times. The rearrangement uses TRBV12-3 or TRBV12-4 and TRBJ1-1; tentatively, D is TRBD1 (5 bases). V shed 6 bases and J shed 2 bases, with 13 bases lying between them. The CDR3 runs 14 residues. Here the CDR3 DNA reads TGTGCCAGCAGAAAGGGGACGGCTAACACTGAAGCTTTCTTT. Protein sequence: CASRKGTANTEAFF.

There are a few counts of this clonotype. V gene TRBV6-1 combines with J gene TRBJ1-1; no firm D call. Germline V CDR1 and CDR2: MNHNS, SASEGT. CDR3 length: 14 residues. V lost 5 bases and J lost 1, with 11 bases in between. The CDR3 loop is CASSPHGRNTEAFF. The CDR3 region has the DNA TGTGCCAGCAGTCCCCACGGCAGGAACACTGAAGCTTTCTTT.

This clonotype was picked up a small number of times. The chain uses TRBV5-1 and TRBJ2-2; TRBD2 aligns across 10 bases. Germline loops: CDR1 SGHRS, CDR2 YFSETQ. The CDR3 is 18 amino acids. Trimming took 4 bases from V and 0 from J; bases not matched to a gene: 9. The CDR3 nucleotides are TGCGCCAGCAGCCTAACCGGGACTAGCGCCCCGAACACCGGGGAGCTGTTTTTT. Protein product: CASSLTGTSAPNTGELFF.

This clonotype has ten or more counts. This chain connects TRBV2 to TRBJ1-1, with 7 positions matching TRBD1. Germline CDR1 reads SNHLY; CDR2 reads FYNNEI. The CDR3 consists of 12 residues. V shed 8 bases, J shed 5 bases, and the junction held 5 bases outside the gene matches. CDR3 protein: CASSTGRTEAFF. CDR3 DNA sequence: TGTGCCAGCTCGACAGGGAGGACTGAAGCTTTCTTT. Filled out from reference TRBV2 and TRBJ1-1, the complete variable domain reads EPEVTQTPSHQVTQMGQEVILRCVPISNHLYFYWYRQILGQKVEFLVSFYNNEISEKSEIFDDQFSVERPDGSNFTLKIRSTKLEDSAMYFCASSTGRTEAFFGQGTRLTVV.

This clonotype showed up many times. V and J are TRBV12-3 or TRBV12-4 and TRBJ2-7; 7 positions match TRBD1. The CDR3 is 14 residues long. The V segment lost 7 bases and the J segment 5 bases; nucleotides outside the gene matches: 11. CDR3 protein: CASTETTGFHEQYF. CDR3 sequence (DNA): TGTGCCAGCACCGAAACGACAGGGTTCCACGAGCAGTACTTC.

This clonotype was seen a handful of times. The chain combines TRBV27 with TRBJ1-5; D is undetermined. The CDR3 runs to 14 residues. Trimming cost V 0 bases and J 7 bases, with 10 bases left between them. CDR1 and CDR2 from the germline V gene are MNHEY and SMNVEV (reference sequence). Written as DNA, the CDR3 is TGTGCCAGCAGTTTATCCTTGACGGGCCAGCCCCAGCATTTT. Translating it yields CASSLSLTGQPQHF.

As to this clonotype: A single base separates this from a much larger clone, so it may be a read error. J is TRBJ1-1 and V is TRBV27; D remains ambiguous. The germline gives CDR1 MNHEY, CDR2 SMNVEV (reference sequence). There are 14 residues in the CDR3. The DNA for the CDR3 is TGTGCCAGCAGTTTATCGGTCAGAAACACTGAAGCTTCCTTT. It translates to CASSLSVRNTEASF.

This clonotype appeared many times. This chain links TRBV5-1 with TRBJ2-7; 8 bases are a match to TRBD2. The CDR3 totals 16 residues. V gave up 0 bases and J gave up 2 bases; unmatched junction bases: 7. Germline V gene sequence: CDR1 SGHRS, CDR2 YFSETQ. The CDR3, as DNA: TGCGCCAGCAGCTTGGGGCCGGGACTAGGGACCTACGAGCAGTACTTC. It specifies CASSLGPGLGTYEQYF.

Comments on this clonotype: A read error may explain this, as a much larger clone is one base away. The chain combines TRBV5-1 with TRBJ2-1; D might be TRBD1 (6 bases). V was pared by 5 bases and J by 13 bases, with 22 bases between. CDR3 length: 14 residues. Germline lookup yields CDR1 SGHRS and CDR2 YFSETQ. The CDR3 sequence: CASRGTGQRETQFF. CDR3 sequence (DNA): TGCGCCAGCAGGGGGACCGGACAGCGCGAGACCCAGTTCTTC.

The chain joins TRBV3-1 to TRBJ2-5; the D gene is possibly TRBD2 (7 bases). The CDR3 consists of 16 residues. The germline V gene has CDR1 LGHDT and CDR2 YNNKEL (reference sequence). V lost 1 base to trimming and J lost 1 base, with 13 bases between them. CDR3 in amino acids: CASSQGGGQIQETQYF. In DNA, the CDR3 is TGTGCCAGCAGCCAAGGGGGGGGACAAATCCAAGAGACCCAGTACTTC.

This clonotype was counted at least ten times. V and J are TRBV28 and TRBJ2-7; 10 nucleotides align to TRBD1. CDR1 and CDR2 (germline): MDHEN, SYDVKM. V was pared by 6 bases and J by 4 bases, with 12 bases of the junction left unmatched. This CDR3 has 16 residues. Here the CDR3 DNA reads TGTGCCAGCAGGCACCAACCGGGACAGGGGAAATACGAGCAGTACTTC. Its protein product is CASRHQPGQGKYEQYF.

This clonotype occurred many times. This chain joins TRBV20-1 and TRBJ2-3; D is perhaps TRBD2 (6 bases). Germline CDR1 is DFQATT and CDR2 is SNEGSKA (reference sequence). The CDR3 extends over 16 amino acids. The V end was cut by 0 bases, the J end by 0 bases, with 13 bases between. CDR3 loop: CSARDLSGSSTDTQYF. The CDR3 region has the DNA TGCAGTGCTAGAGACCTTAGCGGATCTAGCACAGATACGCAGTATTTT.

In this sample, this clonotype turned up many times. The rearrangement uses TRBV14 and TRBJ1-1; 7 nucleotides match TRBD1. CDR1 and CDR2 (germline): SGHDN, FVKESK. The J segment lost 4 bases and the V segment lost 4 bases, leaving 9 bases of the junction unmatched. The CDR3 loop spans 15 amino acids. CDR3 protein: CASSPGQVPRTEAFF. The DNA of the CDR3 is TGTGCCAGCAGCCCTGGACAGGTGCCGCGCACTGAAGCTTTCTTT.

This clonotype occurred many times. The CDR3 nucleotides read TGTGCCAGCAGTTTAATCCCAACCCGGGGAATCACCTACGAGCAGTACTTC. Amino acids: CASSLIPTRGITYEQYF. This chain joins TRBV27 and TRBJ2-7; possibly TRBD2 for D (5 bases). Trimming removed 2 bases at V and 2 bases at J, with 19 bases between. The CDR3 has 17 residues. Germline V gene sequence: CDR1 MNHEY, CDR2 SMNVEV (reference sequence).

The chain employs TRBV28 and TRBJ1-6; D is unclear. V lost 2 bases to trimming and J lost 10 bases, with 15 bases between them. Germline-derived CDR1 and CDR2 are MDHEN and SYDVKM. The CDR3 has 15 residues. CDR3 residues: CASSLTEVRDSPLHF. In nucleotides, the CDR3 is TGTGCCAGCAGTTTAACAGAGGTTAGAGACTCACCCCTCCACTTT. The full variable domain, in which reference TRBV28 and TRBJ1-6 provide the parts outside the CDR3, is DVKVTQSSRYLVKRTGEKVFLECVQDMDHENMFWYRQDPGLGLRLIYFSYDVKMKEKGDIPEGYSVSREKKERFSLILESASTNQTSMYLCASSLTEVRDSPLHFGNGTRLTVT.

This clonotype was seen more than once but under ten times. The rearrangement joins TRBV5-5 to TRBJ2-7, with 7 bases aligning to TRBD1. Trimming at V came to 5 bases and at J to 3 bases, leaving 14 bases not matched to a gene. In germline, CDR1 is SGHKS, CDR2 YYEKEE (reference sequence). CDR3 size: 16 residues. The CDR3: CASRRTHTQGSYEQYF. The CDR3 nucleotides are TGTGCCAGCAGACGAACACACACACAGGGGAGCTACGAGCAGTACTTC. The complete variable domain, with remaining parts taken from reference TRBV5-5 and TRBJ2-7, reads DAGVTQSPTHLIKTRGQQVTLRCSPISGHKSVSWYQQVLGQGPQFIFQYYEKEERGRGNFPDRFSARQFPNYSSELNVNALLLGDSALYLCASRRTHTQGSYEQYFGPGTRLTVT.